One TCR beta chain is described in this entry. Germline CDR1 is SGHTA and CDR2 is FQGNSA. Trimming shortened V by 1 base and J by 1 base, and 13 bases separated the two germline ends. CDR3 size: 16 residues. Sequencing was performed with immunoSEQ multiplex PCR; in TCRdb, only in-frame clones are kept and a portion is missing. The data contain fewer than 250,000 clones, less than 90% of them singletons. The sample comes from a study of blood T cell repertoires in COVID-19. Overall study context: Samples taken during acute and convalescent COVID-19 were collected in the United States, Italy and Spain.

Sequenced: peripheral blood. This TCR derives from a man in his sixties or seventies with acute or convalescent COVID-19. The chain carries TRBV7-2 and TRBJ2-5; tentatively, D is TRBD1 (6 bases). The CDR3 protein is CASSLVAGVLQETQYF. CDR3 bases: TGTGCCAGCAGCTTAGTAGCAGGGGTCCTCCAAGAGACCCAGTACTTC. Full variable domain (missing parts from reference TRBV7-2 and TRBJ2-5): GAGVSQSPSNKVTEKGKDVELRCDPISGHTALYWYRQSLGQGLEFLIYFQGNSAPDKSGLPSDRFSAERTGGSVSTLTIQRTQQEDSAVYLCASSLVAGVLQETQYFGPGTRLLVL.